Below, 28 T cell receptor beta chains from the same sample are listed, as sequenced in a study of T-cell memory formation after mild COVID-19. TCRdb re-called the 5' RACE reads through MiXCR, storing one row per CDR3 protein. The table records around 130,000 distinct CDR3 sequences, around 15% of them present only once. Material for sequencing was PBMCs or a T cell subset sorted from them (not recorded which). The source of these receptors is a man younger than 35 who had mild COVID-19 (a few samples of this study predate the infection). Cell type and time point are not known.

The CDR3 region has the DNA TGTGCCAGCAGCCTCGGGACTAGCGGGGGCACAGATACGCAGTATTTT. Protein product: CASSLGTSGGTDTQYF. The chain recombines TRBV7-2 with TRBJ2-3; the match to TRBD2 covers 13 bases. CDR1 and CDR2 from the germline V gene are SGHTA and FQGNSA. This CDR3 is built from 16 residues. V was clipped by 5 bases and J by 1 base; unmatched bases: 3.

CDR3 sequence: CATSRAPSYLDTQYF. DNA for the CDR3: TGTGCCACCAGCAGAGCCCCAAGCTATTTAGATACGCAGTATTTT. The chain uses TRBV15 and TRBJ2-3; the D is unclear. Trimming pared 1 base from V and 5 bases from J, leaving 13 bases between. The CDR3 is made up of 15 amino acids. Germline V gives CDR1 LNHNV, CDR2 YYDKDF (reference sequence).

The chain carries TRBV19 and TRBJ2-7; D ambiguous. V lost 0 bases, J lost 0 bases, and 9 bases lay in between. The length of the CDR3 is 15 residues. Germline V gives CDR1 LNHDA, CDR2 SQIVND (reference sequence). For the CDR3, the DNA is TGTGCCAGTAGTATAGATGTCCAGAGCTCCTACGAGCAGTACTTC. It specifies CASSIDVQSSYEQYF.

The chain combines TRBV11-1 with TRBJ2-1; 7 nucleotides match TRBD1. The V gene end was trimmed by 4 bases and the J gene end by 0 bases; junction bases not matched to a gene: 9. The CDR3 has 17 residues. Per the germline V gene, CDR1 is SGHAT and CDR2 is FQDESV (reference sequence). This chain's CDR3 is CASSSRDRRSSYNEQFF. The DNA for the CDR3 is TGTGCCAGCAGCTCCCGGGACAGACGATCCTCCTACAATGAGCAGTTCTTC.

This clonotype was counted between two and nine times. This chain connects TRBV11-3 to TRBJ2-2; TRBD1 agrees at 8 bases. J gave up 5 bases and V 5 bases, and 10 bases lay outside the gene matches. CDR3 size: 16 residues. CDR1 and CDR2 (germline): SGHNT, YENEEA. CDR3 nucleotides: TGTGCCAGCAGCCTAACGACAGGGGCGATTACCGGGGAGCTGTTTTTT. Its translation is CASSLTTGAITGELFF.

The V and J genes are TRBV3-1 and TRBJ2-5, with 10 bases fitting TRBD2. V shed 9 bases, J shed 5 bases, and the junction held 9 bases outside the gene matches. Germline CDR1 LGHDT, CDR2 YNNKEL (reference sequence). The CDR3 contains 14 residues. The CDR3 sequence: CASLLAGAIETQYF. The CDR3 nucleotides are TGTGCCAGTCTTCTAGCGGGGGCGATCGAGACCCAGTACTTC.

This clonotype was seen a few times. In nucleotides, the CDR3 is TGCGCCAGCAGCGATAGCGGGGGCAGCTCCTACAATGAGCAGTTCTTC. Translated, it gives CASSDSGGSSYNEQFF. The genes are TRBV5-1 and TRBJ2-1, with 9 bases that match TRBD2. The V gene's germline CDR1 is SGHRS and CDR2 YFSETQ. This CDR3 is 16 amino acids long. V lost 4 bases to trimming and J lost 0 bases; unmatched junction nucleotides: 5.

The V call is TRBV3-1, the J call TRBJ2-7, with D uncertain. V was shortened by 0 bases and J by 4 bases, with 13 bases between the two germline ends. Germline CDR1 reads LGHDT; CDR2 reads YNNKEL (reference sequence). The CDR3 sequence is 15 residues long. The DNA for the CDR3 is TGTGCCAGCAGCCAAGATGTGGGCTGGAGTTACGAGCAGTACTTC. As protein: CASSQDVGWSYEQYF.

This clonotype has a handful of counts. The chain employs TRBV11-2 and TRBJ2-3, with a possible D match to TRBD2 (5 bases). The CDR3 has 14 amino acids. CDR1 is SGHAT and CDR2 is FQNNGV in the germline V gene. Between the trimmed V and J ends, which lost 1 base and 4 bases, there was a span of 9 bases. The CDR3 nucleotides are TGTGCCAGCAGCTTAGGGACTGGGCCAGATACGCAGTATTTT. Its translation: CASSLGTGPDTQYF.

This sequence joins TRBV4-2 and TRBJ2-2; 9 bases fit TRBD2. CDR1 and CDR2 (germline): LGHNA, YNFKEQ. J gave up 3 bases and V 0 bases, and 2 bases lay outside the gene matches. The CDR3 has 16 residues. The CDR3 region has the DNA TGTGCCAGCAGCCAAGACCAGCGGGGGGACACCGGGGAGCTGTTTTTT. It yields the protein CASSQDQRGDTGELFF.

This rearrangement joins TRBV5-5 to TRBJ2-3; possibly TRBD1 or TRBD2 for D (5 bases each). The CDR3 extends over 15 amino acids. Germline V lookup: CDR1 SGHKS, CDR2 YYEKEE (reference sequence). The V and J ends lost 0 bases and 5 bases respectively, with 13 bases between them. CDR3 bases: TGTGCCAGCAGCTTGGGGGGGACCGCGGGAGATACGCAGTATTTT. It specifies CASSLGGTAGDTQYF.

This chain connects TRBV27 to TRBJ2-2, with D hard to call. Trimming removed 0 bases from V and 6 bases from J, with 2 bases in between. CDR3 length: 12 residues. Germline V gene lookup returns CDR1 MNHEY and CDR2 SMNVEV (reference sequence). The CDR3 DNA is TGTGCCAGCAGTTTATCCGCCGGGGAGCTGTTTTTT. Translating it yields CASSLSAGELFF.

This rearrangement joins TRBV3-1 to TRBJ1-2; no clear D. V lost 1 base, J lost 9 bases, and 12 bases lay in between. The CDR3 runs 13 residues. The germline V gene encodes CDR1 LGHDT and CDR2 YNNKEL (reference sequence). The DNA of the CDR3 is TGTGCCAGCAGCCAAGGTTCCCTGCGGAGCTACACCTTC. This encodes CASSQGSLRSYTF.

This clonotype showed up just a few times. The chain employs TRBV7-2 and TRBJ2-1; D is perhaps TRBD1 or TRBD2 (5 bases each). Germline V CDR1 and CDR2: SGHTA, FQGNSA. Trimming removed 4 bases at V and 4 bases at J, with 8 bases between. The CDR3 contains 13 residues. This chain's CDR3 is CASSWDGYNEQFF. CDR3 DNA sequence: TGTGCCAGCAGCTGGGACGGTTACAATGAGCAGTTCTTC.

The DNA of the CDR3 is TGCGCCAGCAGCCAAGACTATAGCATCTACCCTCGCGAGCAGTACTTC. Its translation is CASSQDYSIYPREQYF. This rearrangement joins TRBV4-3 to TRBJ2-7; unclear D gene. The germline V gene has CDR1 LGHNA and CDR2 YSLEER. The ends were cut back, 0 bases at V and 6 bases at J, with 18 bases in the middle. This CDR3 has 16 amino acids.

The V gene is TRBV28, the J gene TRBJ1-4; D call uncertain. Germline V gene lookup returns CDR1 MDHEN and CDR2 SYDVKM. There are 13 residues in the CDR3. The ends were cut back, 2 bases at V and 8 bases at J, with 9 bases in the middle. Here the CDR3 reads CASSLIIREKLFF. In DNA, the CDR3 is TGTGCCAGCAGTTTAATTATCCGCGAAAAACTGTTTTTT.

The sample holds a few counts of this clonotype. The chain uses TRBV7-2 and TRBJ2-3; D uncertain. The CDR3 has 13 residues. Germline values: CDR1 SGHTA, CDR2 FQGNSA. Trimming removed 2 bases at V and 4 bases at J, with 7 bases between. DNA of the CDR3: TGTGCCAGCAGCTTATCACCAGCAGATACGCAGTATTTT. It is translated as CASSLSPADTQYF. Complete variable domain (other parts from reference TRBV7-2 and TRBJ2-3): GAGVSQSPSNKVTEKGKDVELRCDPISGHTALYWYRQSLGQGLEFLIYFQGNSAPDKSGLPSDRFSAERTGGSVSTLTIQRTQQEDSAVYLCASSLSPADTQYFGPGTRLTVL.

This clonotype was detected a few times. This chain links TRBV20-1 with TRBJ1-1; tentative D call: TRBD1 (5 bases). V was trimmed by 6 bases and J by 1 base, leaving 15 bases between them. The germline V gene has CDR1 DFQATT and CDR2 SNEGSKA (reference sequence). The CDR3 loop spans 14 amino acids. This chain's CDR3 is CSATGGGWNTEAFF. The CDR3 DNA follows: TGCAGTGCCACAGGCGGAGGTTGGAACACTGAAGCTTTCTTT.

This clonotype was recorded a few times. The chain combines TRBV5-6 with TRBJ2-2; no clear D. V was cut by 3 bases and J by 4 bases, with 10 bases left in between. The CDR3 has 14 amino acids. CDR1 and CDR2 from the germline V gene are SGHDT and YYEEEE. The CDR3 reads CASSYTQRTGELFF. CDR3 in DNA: TGTGCCAGCAGCTATACACAGCGCACCGGGGAGCTGTTTTTT.

This clonotype was counted at least ten times. The CDR3 is CASAANTGELFF. CDR3 DNA: TGTGCCAGCGCGGCGAACACCGGGGAGCTGTTTTTT. The chain links TRBV12-3 or TRBV12-4 to TRBJ2-2; no reliable D call. Trimming stripped 8 bases from V and 0 bases from J, with 4 bases between. The CDR3 consists of 12 residues.

This clonotype was observed a handful of times. The rearrangement joins TRBV4-3 to TRBJ1-1; D gene ambiguous. V lost 1 base and J lost 1, with 7 bases in between. The CDR3 is 14 residues long. Germline V lookup: CDR1 LGHNA, CDR2 YSLEER. The chain's CDR3 is CASSQGHRNTEAFF. DNA for the CDR3: TGCGCCAGCAGCCAAGGACACCGGAACACTGAAGCTTTCTTT.

This clonotype was seen repeatedly, ten times or more. J is TRBJ2-2 and V is TRBV6-2 or TRBV6-3, with 12 positions matching TRBD2. This CDR3 region has 17 residues. Trimming at V came to 7 bases and at J to 3 bases, leaving 9 bases not matched to a gene. The germline gives CDR1 MNHEY, CDR2 SVGEGT. The CDR3 spells CASIPIGTSGHTGELFF. The CDR3, as DNA: TGTGCCAGCATCCCGATCGGGACTAGCGGGCACACCGGGGAGCTGTTTTTT.

This clonotype was recorded a few times. J is TRBJ2-3 and V is TRBV20-1, with a tentative D call TRBD1 (5 bases). Trimming left V 6 bases short and J 3 bases short, with 13 bases between. CDR3 length: 13 residues. CDR1 is DFQATT and CDR2 is SNEGSKA in the germline V gene (reference sequence). The CDR3 nucleotides read TGCAGTGCGGCAGGGTCAGGGACAGATACGCAGTATTTT. Its translation is CSAAGSGTDTQYF.

Written as DNA, the CDR3 is TGTGCCAGCAGCCGGACAGAATTGAATTCACCCCTCCACTTT. It specifies CASSRTELNSPLHF. V gene TRBV7-3 combines with J gene TRBJ1-6; a possible D gene is TRBD1 (6 bases). Germline V lookup: CDR1 SGHTA, CDR2 FQGTGA. V lost 5 bases and J lost 7, with 12 bases in between. This CDR3 comprises 14 residues.

The V and J genes are TRBV20-1 and TRBJ2-3; no clear D gene. Germline V gene data show CDR1 as DFQATT and CDR2 as SNEGSKA (reference sequence). Trimming pared 2 bases from V and 2 bases from J, leaving 11 bases between. The CDR3 extends over 14 amino acids. The CDR3 region has the DNA TGCAGTGCTAGATCTCTAGATTACACAGATACGCAGTATTTT. Translating it yields CSARSLDYTDTQYF.

This clonotype was counted a few times. This chain connects TRBV29-1 to TRBJ1-1; unclear D gene. The CDR3 consists of 12 residues. Per germline, CDR1 SQVTM and CDR2 ANQGSEA. Trimming shortened V by 2 bases and J by 9 bases, and 13 bases separated the two germline ends. The DNA of the CDR3 is TGCAGCGTTGAAAGGCGGGAGGCGAAAGCTTTCTTT. It specifies CSVERREAKAFF.

This clonotype has just a few counts. The chain employs TRBV28 and TRBJ2-7; 10 bases are shared with TRBD1. This CDR3 is 13 amino acids long. J gave up 4 bases and V 10 bases, and 7 bases lay outside the gene matches. The germline gives CDR1 MDHEN, CDR2 SYDVKM. CDR3 amino acids: CATETGGAYEQYV. CDR3 DNA: TGTGCCACCGAGACAGGGGGCGCGTACGAGCAGTACGTC.

Only a few counts were recorded for this clonotype. This chain uses TRBV5-1 with TRBJ2-5, with D possibly TRBD1 on 6 matching bases. With 2 bases removed from V and 1 base from J, the gap between germline ends came to 12 bases. Germline loops: CDR1 SGHRS, CDR2 YFSETQ. There are 15 residues in the CDR3. CDR3 sequence (DNA): TGCGCCAGCAGCTTACCGTTGACAGGCCAAGAGACCCAGTACTTC. This sequence encodes CASSLPLTGQETQYF.